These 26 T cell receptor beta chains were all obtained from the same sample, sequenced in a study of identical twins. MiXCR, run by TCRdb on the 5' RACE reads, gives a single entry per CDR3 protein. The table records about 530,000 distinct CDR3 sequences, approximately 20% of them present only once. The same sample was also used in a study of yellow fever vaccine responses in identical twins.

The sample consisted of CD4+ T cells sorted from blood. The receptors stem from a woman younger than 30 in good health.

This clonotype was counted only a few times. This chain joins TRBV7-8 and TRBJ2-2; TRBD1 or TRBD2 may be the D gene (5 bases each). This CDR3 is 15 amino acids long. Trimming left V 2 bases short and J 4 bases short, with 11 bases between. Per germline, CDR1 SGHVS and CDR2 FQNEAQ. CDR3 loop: CASSLPGHFTGELFF. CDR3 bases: TGTGCCAGCAGCTTACCGGGGCACTTCACCGGGGAGCTGTTTTTT.

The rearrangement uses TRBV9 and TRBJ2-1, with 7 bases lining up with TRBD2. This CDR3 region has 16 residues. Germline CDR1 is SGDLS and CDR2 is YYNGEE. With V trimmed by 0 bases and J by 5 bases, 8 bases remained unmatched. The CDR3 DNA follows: TGTGCCAGCAGCGTAGTGTCCGGGGGGTACGACAATGAGCAGTTCTTC. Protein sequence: CASSVVSGGYDNEQFF.

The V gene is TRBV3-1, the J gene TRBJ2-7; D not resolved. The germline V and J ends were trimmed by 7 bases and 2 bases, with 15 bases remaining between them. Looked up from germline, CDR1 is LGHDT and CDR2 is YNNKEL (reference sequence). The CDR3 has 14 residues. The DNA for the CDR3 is TGTGCCAGCACCAACCAGGAATTACCCTACGAGCAGTACTTC. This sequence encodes CASTNQELPYEQYF.

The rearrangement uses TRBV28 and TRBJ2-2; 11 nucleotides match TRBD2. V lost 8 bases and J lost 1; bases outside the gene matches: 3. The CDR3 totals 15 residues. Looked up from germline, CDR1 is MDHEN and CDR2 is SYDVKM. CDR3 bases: TGTGCCAGCGCAACTAGCGGGAGGAACACCGGGGAGCTGTTTTTT. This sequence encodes CASATSGRNTGELFF.

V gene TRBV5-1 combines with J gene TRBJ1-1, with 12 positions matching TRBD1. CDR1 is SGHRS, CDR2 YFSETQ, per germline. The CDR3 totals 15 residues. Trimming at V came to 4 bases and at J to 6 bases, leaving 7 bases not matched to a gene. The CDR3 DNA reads TGCGCCAGCAGCGACGGGACAGGGGGCTTCGCTGAAGCTTTCTTT. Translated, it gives CASSDGTGGFAEAFF.

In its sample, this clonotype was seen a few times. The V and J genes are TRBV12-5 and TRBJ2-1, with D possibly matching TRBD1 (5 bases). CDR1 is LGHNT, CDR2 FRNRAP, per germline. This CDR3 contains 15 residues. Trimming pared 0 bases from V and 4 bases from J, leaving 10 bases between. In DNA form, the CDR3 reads TGTGCTAGTGGTTTGGTAAGGGGCCTATACAATGAGCAGTTCTTC. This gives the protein CASGLVRGLYNEQFF.

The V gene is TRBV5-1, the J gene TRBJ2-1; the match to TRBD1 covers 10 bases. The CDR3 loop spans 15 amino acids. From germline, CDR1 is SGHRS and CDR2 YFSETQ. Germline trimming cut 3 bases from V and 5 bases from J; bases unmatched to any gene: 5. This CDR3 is CASSSGQGVHNEQFF. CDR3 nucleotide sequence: TGCGCCAGCAGCTCCGGACAGGGGGTCCACAATGAGCAGTTCTTC. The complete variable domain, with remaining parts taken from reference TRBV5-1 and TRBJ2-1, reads KAGVTQTPRYLIKTRGQQVTLSCSPISGHRSVSWYQQTPGQGLQFLFEYFSETQRNKGNFPGRFSGRQFSNSRSEMNVSTLELGDSALYLCASSSGQGVHNEQFFGPGTRLTVL.

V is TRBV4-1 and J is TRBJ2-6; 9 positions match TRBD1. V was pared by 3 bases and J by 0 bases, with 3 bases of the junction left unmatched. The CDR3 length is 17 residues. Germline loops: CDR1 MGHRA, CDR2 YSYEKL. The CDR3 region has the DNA TGCGCCAGCAGCCACGGACAGGGGAGCTCTGGGGCCAACGTCCTGACTTTC. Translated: CASSHGQGSSGANVLTF.

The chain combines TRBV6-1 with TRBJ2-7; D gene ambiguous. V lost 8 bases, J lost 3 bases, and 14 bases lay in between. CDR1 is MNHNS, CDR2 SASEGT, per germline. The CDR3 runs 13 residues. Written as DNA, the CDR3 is TGTGCCAGCGAAAGATCAGACGGCTACGAGCAGTACTTC. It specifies CASERSDGYEQYF.

CDR3 sequence reads: CASSSGDGPQETQYF. In nucleotides, the CDR3 is TGTGCCAGCAGCTCGGGGGACGGTCCCCAAGAGACCCAGTACTTC. The rearrangement joins TRBV11-3 to TRBJ2-5; D is perhaps TRBD2 (6 bases). There are 15 residues in the CDR3. Trimming pared 4 bases from V and 1 base from J, leaving 13 bases between. Germline CDR1 SGHNT, CDR2 YENEEA.

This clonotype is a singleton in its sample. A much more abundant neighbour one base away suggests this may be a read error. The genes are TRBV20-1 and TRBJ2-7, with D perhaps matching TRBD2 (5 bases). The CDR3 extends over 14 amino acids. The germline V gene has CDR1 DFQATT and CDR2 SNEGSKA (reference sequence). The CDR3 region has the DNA TGCAGTGCTAGTGGAGGAGCCCGCGGCTACGAGCACTACTTC. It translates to CSASGGARGYEHYF.

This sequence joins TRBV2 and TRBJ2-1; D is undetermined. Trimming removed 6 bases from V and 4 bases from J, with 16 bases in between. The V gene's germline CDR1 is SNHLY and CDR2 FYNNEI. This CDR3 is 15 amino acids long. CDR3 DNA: TGTGCCAGCAGATTAGCTGCCCTCTCTTACAATGAGCAGTTCTTC. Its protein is CASRLAALSYNEQFF.

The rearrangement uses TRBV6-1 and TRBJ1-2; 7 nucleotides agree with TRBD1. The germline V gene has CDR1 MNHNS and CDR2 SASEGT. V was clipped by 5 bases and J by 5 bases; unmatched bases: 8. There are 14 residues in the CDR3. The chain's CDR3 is CASSSNRGGYGYTF. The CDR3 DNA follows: TGTGCCAGCAGTAGCAACAGGGGCGGGTATGGCTACACCTTC.

In DNA, the CDR3 is TGTGCCAGCAGTGAAGGGCTAGCGGCCGGCTACGAGCAGTACTTC. Translated, it gives CASSEGLAAGYEQYF. J is TRBJ2-7 and V is TRBV6-1; 7 bases are shared with TRBD2. The V gene end was trimmed by 1 base and the J gene end by 3 bases; junction bases not matched to a gene: 6. The CDR3 has 15 amino acids. CDR1 MNHNS and CDR2 SASEGT come from the germline V gene.

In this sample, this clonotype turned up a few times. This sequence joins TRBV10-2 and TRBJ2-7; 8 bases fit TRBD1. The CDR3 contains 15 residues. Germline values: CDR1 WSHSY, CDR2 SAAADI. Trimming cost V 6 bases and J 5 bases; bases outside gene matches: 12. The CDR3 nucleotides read TGCGCCAGCAGGGGGGGAAGGCAGGGGGCCGACGAGCAGTACTTC. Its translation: CASRGGRQGADEQYF.

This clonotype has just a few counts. In DNA, the CDR3 is TGTGCCAGCAGTGAACCCGGCAGAAACATTCAGTACTTC. Protein sequence: CASSEPGRNIQYF. The chain carries TRBV2 and TRBJ2-4; D is ambiguous. With 2 bases removed from V and 6 bases from J, the gap between germline ends came to 8 bases. This CDR3 contains 13 residues. Per the germline V gene, CDR1 is SNHLY and CDR2 is FYNNEI. Full variable domain (outside the CDR3, taken from reference TRBV2 and TRBJ2-4): EPEVTQTPSHQVTQMGQEVILRCVPISNHLYFYWYRQILGQKVEFLVSFYNNEISEKSEIFDDQFSVERPDGSNFTLKIRSTKLEDSAMYFCASSEPGRNIQYFGAGTRLSVL.

For the CDR3, the DNA is TGTGCCAGCAGTAGTATATTAGCGGGGGTTTCGGGTGAGCAGTTCTTC. Protein: CASSSILAGVSGEQFF. The V call is TRBV2, the J call TRBJ2-1; 9 bases fit TRBD2. The CDR3 runs to 16 residues. J lost 9 bases, V lost 5 bases, and 14 bases had no gene match. Germline V gene data show CDR1 as SNHLY and CDR2 as FYNNEI.

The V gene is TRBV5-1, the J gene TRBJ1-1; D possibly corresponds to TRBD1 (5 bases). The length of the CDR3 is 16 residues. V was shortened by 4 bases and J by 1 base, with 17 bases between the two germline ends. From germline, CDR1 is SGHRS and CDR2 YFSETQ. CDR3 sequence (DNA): TGCGCCAGCAGCGCTCAGGGTGATGTCGGGAACACTGAAGCTTTCTTT. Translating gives CASSAQGDVGNTEAFF. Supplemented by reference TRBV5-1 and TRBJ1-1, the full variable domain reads KAGVTQTPRYLIKTRGQQVTLSCSPISGHRSVSWYQQTPGQGLQFLFEYFSETQRNKGNFPGRFSGRQFSNSRSEMNVSTLELGDSALYLCASSAQGDVGNTEAFFGQGTRLTVV.

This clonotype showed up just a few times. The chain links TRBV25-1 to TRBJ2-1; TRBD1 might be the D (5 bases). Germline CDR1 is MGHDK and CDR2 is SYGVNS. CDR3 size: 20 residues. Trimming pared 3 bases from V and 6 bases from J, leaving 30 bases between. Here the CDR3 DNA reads TGTGCCAGCAGTGAGCCCCCCCGCCTTGTAGCTACCCCCCAGGGCAATGAGCAGTTCTTC. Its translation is CASSEPPRLVATPQGNEQFF.

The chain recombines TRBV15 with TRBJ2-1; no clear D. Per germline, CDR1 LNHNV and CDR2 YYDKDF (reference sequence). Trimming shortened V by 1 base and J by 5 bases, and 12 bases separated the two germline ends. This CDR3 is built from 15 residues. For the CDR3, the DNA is TGTGCCACCAGCAGAGGTGAGGTCCCAGACAATGAGCAGTTCTTC. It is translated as CATSRGEVPDNEQFF.

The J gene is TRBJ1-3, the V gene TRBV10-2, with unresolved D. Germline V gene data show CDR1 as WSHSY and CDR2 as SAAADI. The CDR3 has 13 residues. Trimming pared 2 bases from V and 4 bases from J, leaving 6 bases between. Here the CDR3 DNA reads TGCGCCAGCAGTGAGGAAGGAGGAAACACCATATATTTT. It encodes CASSEEGGNTIYF.

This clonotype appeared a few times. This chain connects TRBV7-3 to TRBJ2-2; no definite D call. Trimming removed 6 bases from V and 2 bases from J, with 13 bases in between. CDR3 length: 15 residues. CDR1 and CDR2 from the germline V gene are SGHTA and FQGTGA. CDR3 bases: TGTGCCAGCAGAGCGACTCCCCAAAACACCGGGGAGCTGTTTTTT. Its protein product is CASRATPQNTGELFF. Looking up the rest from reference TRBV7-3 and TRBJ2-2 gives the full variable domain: GAGVSQTPSNKVTEKGKYVELRCDPISGHTALYWYRQSLGQGPEFLIYFQGTGAADDSGLPNDRFFAVRPEGSVSTLKIQRTERGDSAVYLCASRATPQNTGELFFGEGSRLTVL.

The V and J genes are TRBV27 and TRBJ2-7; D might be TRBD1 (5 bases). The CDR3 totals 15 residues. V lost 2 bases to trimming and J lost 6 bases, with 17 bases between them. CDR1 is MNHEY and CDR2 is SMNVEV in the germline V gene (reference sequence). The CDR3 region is CASSLNRMGRSEQYF. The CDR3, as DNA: TGTGCCAGCAGTTTAAATCGGATGGGGCGGTCCGAGCAGTACTTC.

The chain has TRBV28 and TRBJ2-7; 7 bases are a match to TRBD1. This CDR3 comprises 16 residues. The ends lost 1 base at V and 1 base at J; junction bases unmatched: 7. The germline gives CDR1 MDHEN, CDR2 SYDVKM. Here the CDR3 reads CASSLYSTGQSYEQYF. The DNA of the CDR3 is TGTGCCAGCAGTTTATATTCGACAGGGCAGTCCTACGAGCAGTACTTC.

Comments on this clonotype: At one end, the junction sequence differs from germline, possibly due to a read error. For the CDR3, the DNA is TGCTGTGCTAGAGATCGGGAGGGACTGCTGAACACCGGGGAGCTGTTTTTT. Amino acids: CCARDREGLLNTGELFF. The chain carries TRBV20-1 and TRBJ2-2; 8 nucleotides agree with TRBD2. Germline values: CDR1 DFQATT, CDR2 SNEGSKA (reference sequence). This CDR3 is built from 17 residues.

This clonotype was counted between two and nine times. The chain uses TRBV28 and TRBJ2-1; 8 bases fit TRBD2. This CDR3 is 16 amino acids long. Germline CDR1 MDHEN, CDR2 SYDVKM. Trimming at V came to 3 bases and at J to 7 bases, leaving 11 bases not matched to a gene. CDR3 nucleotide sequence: TGTGCCAGCAGTTTCCAAGCGGGAGAAAAGGGGAATGAGCAGTTCTTC. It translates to CASSFQAGEKGNEQFF.